The T cell receptor beta chain under discussion was sequenced for a study of cytomegalovirus exposure and HLA in healthy donors (dated by TCRdb to about 2017). Notes on the research overall: According to an earlier analysis of 587 of the donors, about 179 million T cells yielded 90 million to 140 million unique TCR beta sequences and about 280 Gb of sequence data. Typing coverage differed by locus: A, B, C, DRB1 and DQB1 were typed in roughly 620-640 donors, DQA1 in 500 to 550, DPA1 in 600 to 610, and DPB1 in 472. Rather than drawing on any new phenotypic data, the later analysis identified candidate immune exposures from TCR beta sequences and the way those sequences occurred across donors. A later genetic analysis used genome-wide SNP genotypes for about 65% of the 666 donors, treating that subset as a discovery cohort. Donor age, sex, ethnicity and CMV serostatus were collected together with the repertoire data. An early release that covered about 600 HLA-typed donors contained approximately 300 gigabases of sequencing data and roughly 84 million unique TCR sequences. On average, 235,054 unique TCR beta nucleotide sequences were sequenced per donor among some 420 genotyped donors of the cohort, with approximately 18% of those sequences being non-productive. The T cell repertoires of around 730 subjects were profiled by immunosequencing and related to cytomegalovirus serostatus. High-throughput TCR immunosequencing, statistical association of individual TCRs with disease status, and machine learning were combined to predict cytomegalovirus infection status. An earlier analysis of some 500 of the donors used high-throughput TCR beta sequencing to judge whether each TCR beta V gene segment behaved as functional or pseudogenic. Roughly 5 DR-DQ haplotypes were handled as single units for association and clustering because linkage in the cohort was strong. A separate validation cohort of 100 to 150 different subjects was used in addition to the 666-subject first cohort. A later analysis re-examined previously published TCR beta repertoires from roughly 720 donors and added high-resolution HLA genotyping to investigate patterns of TCR occurrence. The genetic ancestry cluster associated with self-reported Caucasian donors included over 80% of the 398 genotyped donors. HLA typing included class I and class II loci at four-digit resolution. Every repertoire in the discovery cohort had been generated on one and the same sequencing platform. The study aimed to test whether signatures of past pathogen exposure could be identified by cataloging public T cell receptors. The study at large found these results: In a later genetic analysis, fewer N-insertions in productive TCRs were reported among donors in an Asian-associated ancestry cluster than the approximately 630-donor mean. At a false discovery rate of 0.05, a later analysis linked approximately 18,000 TCR beta sequences to specific HLA alleles. In both the original and validation cohorts, the classifier was reported to diagnose cytomegalovirus status with high specificity and sensitivity. CMV serostatus was the only immune exposure information available for the cohort. The earlier analysis of 587 of the donors excluded some 15 rarely observed V segments, including chromosome 9 orphons, because counts were too low. Because HLA typing was unavailable for some donors at each locus, only the typed subset was used in association tests. Linkage disequilibrium might explain the correlated functional status among segregating V segments, but an unknown experimental factor could not be ruled out. A further reported finding was that TCR beta sequences accurately predicted the HLA-A and HLA-B alleles for most subjects in the first cohort. When HLA alleles, especially DR and DQ, strongly co-occurred, TCR associations were difficult to assign to individual alleles. The authors suggested that the approach could potentially be generalized to other disease states and immunological phenotypes. The study gave a list of 150 to 200 TCR beta chains associated with cytomegalovirus. Most TCR sequences were observed very rarely across donors, whereas some public TCRs were present in many individuals. According to a later analysis, parvovirus B19, influenza, CMV and Epstein-Barr virus appeared linked to several top co-occurrence clusters. The 87-base-pair reads could not distinguish some IMGT-functional V segments, including TRBV6-2 and TRBV6-3, so those segments were excluded. Most CMV-associated TCR beta chains appeared to be HLA-restricted in a later analysis, and the HLA associations seemed to be driven largely by CMV exposure. In a later analysis, the rate of TCR association differed among HLA loci, with DRB1 alleles having the most associated TCRs and HLA-C alleles having the fewest. Compared with equally common non-associated chains, HLA-associated TCR beta chains in a later analysis were more clonally expanded and had lower generation probabilities. A few of the identified cytomegalovirus-associated TCR beta chains were confirmed in vitro to be specific for cytomegalovirus antigens. Broadly in line with IMGT annotations, most TCR beta V segments showed up in productive rearrangements about 90% or about 30% of the time in an earlier analysis of approximately 600 of the donors. Roughly uniform sequencing depth across donors was assumed in presence/absence analyses, although this assumption may not hold. A later genetic analysis associated a missense DCLRE1C variant with V-gene and J-gene trimming of TCR beta chains, and an independent cohort replicated the association. In this cohort, only TCR beta chains were sequenced, and detectable features were limited by the absence of alpha or paired-chain data. The sequencing pipeline was judged likely to have produced a cluster of highly shared sequence variants as a technical artifact.

Library preparation employed the immunoSEQ multiplex PCR assay. For the multiplex PCR, a mixture combining 60 forward primers for TCR Vbeta segments and 13 reverse primers for TCR Jbeta segments was used. A multiplex PCR assay on genomic DNA amplified the CDR3 region of rearranged TCR beta genes. Amplified TCR beta libraries were sequenced as 87-base-pair reads on the Illumina HiSeq System. The published analysis was carried out like this. In a later analysis, tens of millions of unique TCR beta chains were counted across the roughly 670 repertoires, and roughly 11 million of these chains were shared by at least two donors. To remove PCR and sequencing errors, raw reads were error-corrected and collapsed into unique sequences using a nearest-neighbor algorithm that merged closely related sequences. CDR3 sequences were aligned to IMGT reference sequences to assign V, D and J gene segments. For a sequence to be retained, a match of at least six nucleotides was required to both a V gene segment and a J gene segment. A rearrangement counted as productive if the CDR3 had no stop codons and remained in frame with V and J, and every other rearrangement counted as non-productive. CDR3 was defined by IMGT convention, running from the second conserved V-encoded cysteine to the conserved J-encoded phenylalanine. In an earlier analysis of around 540 of the donors, sequences lacking an unambiguous match to a single V gene segment were excluded. In an earlier analysis of around 590 of the donors, a V segment was called functional when productive rearrangements were above 56.7%, and segregating when the standard deviation between donors exceeded 5%. A statistical classification framework was developed to diagnose cytomegalovirus status using the catalog of TCR beta chain sequences. A later analysis assigned V and J genes by comparing TCR nucleotide sequences with IMGT/GENE-DB human TR gene sequences. A later analysis assigned CDR3 sequences and most-parsimonious VDJ recombination scenarios with the TCRdist pipeline. In a later analysis, every TCR beta chain was defined by the combination of its CDR3 amino acid sequence and its V-gene family, and reads without a unique V-gene family were dropped. A later analysis removed 500 to 600 highly shared, low-generation-probability nucleotide sequences to deal with suspected cross-contamination and a sequencing artifact. For each public chain, a later analysis derived a clonal expansion index from normalized ranks of inferred template counts within each repertoire. In a later analysis, generation probabilities were computed using a VDJ recombination model fitted to out-of-frame rearrangements, and the results were checked against IGoR. In a later analysis, TCR-TCR, TCR-HLA and TCR-CMV co-occurrence was scored with hypergeometric tests, and a repertoire-size bias correction was applied to TCR pairs. False discovery rates were estimated in a later analysis by permuting HLA or CMV assignments 20 times. A later analysis grouped co-occurring TCRs with DBSCAN, adding TCRdist sequence similarity when clustering within HLA-allele-positive subsets. For co-occurrence clustering, repertoires with fewer than 30,000 or more than 120,000 public chains were excluded, along with a handful of repertoires with anomalous nucleotide sharing. In its TCRdb copy, this immuneACCESS table keeps in-frame sequences only and misses some clones. Where compared with another copy, unresolved V genes explain less than half of these, and the others have no known cause. V, J and clone size were drawn from that table, and D and trimming were deduced from the DNA. Present in this sample are some 80,000 clones, around 73% of which were seen just once. Together, the top ten hold 3.3% of the sample.

The cohort consisted of fewer than 700 healthy bone marrow donors. All cohort members were sampled while nominally healthy, although unrecorded immune exposures were likely present. The donor was CMV seronegative and was included in the group of about 350 seronegative cohort members. A peripheral blood sample was provided by each donor, and peripheral blood mononuclear cells were used for TCR beta sequencing. The Qiagen DNeasy Blood Extraction Kit was used to extract genomic DNA from the blood cell samples. The CDR3 starts with the cysteine, ends with the phenylalanine, and has 17 residues. Here the CDR3 DNA is all that survives: 51 bases in frame from base 1. V is shortened by 4 bases, J by 1 base, and the region joining them spans 19 bases. With respect to this clone: It lacks a known antigen. The sample holds no much larger clone one base away, and base qualities are not on file.

The source is a man over 45 in good health and CMV-seronegative. The chain is assembled from TRBV23-1 and TRBJ1-1; a tentative D call is TRBD1 (5 bases match). TRBV23-1 is noted as an ORF with a role that remains uncertain. Specimen: PBMCs. The DNA reads as follows: TGCGCCAGCAGTCTCACAACGGATAACGGGGGGAACACTGAAGCTTTCTTT. This encodes CASSLTTDNGGNTEAFF.